The rows below give T cell receptor beta chains drawn from one sample of a study of radiotherapy plus CTLA-4 blockade in lung cancer. The protocol was immunoSEQ multiplex PCR, while the TCRdb copy is restricted to in-frame clones and leaves out a portion. The sample has approximately 37,000 clones; more than 60% are singletons. Source: peripheral blood, taken from a patient treated with radiotherapy plus ipilimumab. Source of these receptors: a human donor with non-small cell lung cancer who had stable disease on radiotherapy plus ipilimumab. The CDR3 runs from the conserved cysteine through the conserved F or W. D genes are given only for firm matches. Only part of the rows carry a size: once, few, many, or a class if the clone is expanded.

abundance	d_gene	j_gene	v_gene	CDR3nt	CDR3aa
-	TRBD1	TRBJ1-6	TRBV14	TGTGCCAGCAGCTGGACAGGGGTAAATTCACCCCTCCACTTT	CASSWTGVNSPLHF
-	-	TRBJ2-3	TRBV27	TGTGCCAGCAGTTTAATTCCTACTTACACAGATACGCAGTATTTT	CASSLIPTYTDTQYF
-	-	TRBJ1-1	TRBV12-5	TGTGCTAGTGGTTTACGGGGGGCGGGTTTGAACACTGAAGCTTTCTTT	CASGLRGAGLNTEAFF
-	TRBD1	TRBJ2-5	TRBV6-6	TGTGCCAGCAGTAAAGGGACAGCCAAACTACAAGAGACCCAGTACTTC	CASSKGTAKLQETQYF
-	-	TRBJ2-7	TRBV2	TGTGCCAGCAAAGGGACAAATCTTGCCTACGAGCAGTACTTC	CASKGTNLAYEQYF
-	TRBD1	TRBJ2-5	TRBV19	TGTGCCAGTAGGCGACAGGGGGCGGCCGAATACCAAGAGACCCAGTACTTC	CASRRQGAAEYQETQYF
-	-	TRBJ1-2	TRBV18	TGTGCCAGCTCACCCGGGGGGTATGGCTACACCTTC	CASSPGGYGYTF
-	TRBD2	TRBJ2-7	TRBV11-3	TGTGCCAGCAGCAAAGGGGGCGGGGGGGCGTACGAGCAGTACTTC	CASSKGGGGAYEQYF
-	-	TRBJ1-6	TRBV5-6	TGTGCCAGCAGGGGGGGGGCAGAGGGCTATAATTCACCCCTCCACTTT	CASRGGAEGYNSPLHF
-	TRBD1	TRBJ1-1	TRBV10-2	TGCGCCAGCAGGCCGACAGGGACCGGCACTGAAGCTTTCTTT	CASRPTGTGTEAFF
-	-	TRBJ2-6	TRBV7-9	TGTGCCAGCAGCTTAGTCTCAAGGGGCGGTGGGGCCAACGTCCTGACTTTC	CASSLVSRGGGANVLTF
-	TRBD1	TRBJ1-3	TRBV7-9	TGTGCCAGCAGCCGCCGTTTTTCCGGGACAGGGGGAAACACCATATATTTT	CASSRRFSGTGGNTIYF
-	-	TRBJ1-3	TRBV18	TGTGCCAGCTCGCCACGGGACACCTACTCTGGAAACACCATATATTTT	CASSPRDTYSGNTIYF
-	TRBD1	TRBJ2-1	TRBV7-9	TGTGCCAGCAGATCGGGACAGGGGTCCAACAATGAGCAGTTCTTC	CASRSGQGSNNEQFF
-	TRBD1	TRBJ1-1	TRBV6-5	TGTGCCAGCAGTTTCCTTAATGGACAGGGGAACACTGAAGCTTTCTTT	CASSFLNGQGNTEAFF
-	TRBD1	TRBJ1-2	TRBV6-5	TGTGCCAGCAGTTACCGACAGGGGGCGGATGGCTACACCTTC	CASSYRQGADGYTF
-	TRBD1	TRBJ2-7	TRBV7-9	TGTGCCAGCAGCCCAACTGGCAGGGGGACCGACGAGCAGTACTTC	CASSPTGRGTDEQYF
-	TRBD1	TRBJ1-1	TRBV9	TGTGCCAGCAGCATCGCAGGGGGGACTGAAGCTTTCTTT	CASSIAGGTEAFF
few	TRBD2	TRBJ2-7	TRBV2	TGTGCCAGCAGAGTTAGCGGGGGGTTCGTCAACGAGCAGTACTTC	CASRVSGGFVNEQYF
-	-	TRBJ1-2	TRBV7-2	TGTGCCAGCAGCTTAGACCCACAGGGCCCGTTAAGCTACACCTTC	CASSLDPQGPLSYTF
-	TRBD2	TRBJ2-2	TRBV18	TGTGCCAGCTCCCGGCGGGGGGCGCGTAGCACCGGGGAGCTGTTTTTT	CASSRRGARSTGELFF
-	-	TRBJ2-7	TRBV7-8	TGTGCCAGCAGCGTGAGTACAGGACGGCAGTACTTC	CASSVSTGRQYF
-	TRBD1	TRBJ1-2	TRBV7-9	TGTGCCAGCAGCTTAGCTTCACTACAGGGGCGAATTTACTATGGCTACACCTTC	CASSLASLQGRIYYGYTF
-	-	TRBJ1-3	TRBV7-9	TGTGCCAGCAGCTTAGCGGTGAATATTCGGACAGCGCCGGGAAACACCATATATTTT	CASSLAVNIRTAPGNTIYF
-	TRBD1	TRBJ1-5	TRBV9	TGTGCCAGCAGCACCGGGACAGGGGGCTCGGGTCAGCCCCAGCATTTT	CASSTGTGGSGQPQHF
-	TRBD2	TRBJ2-1	TRBV30	TGTGCCTGGAGTGTAGCGGGGCGCTCCTACAATGAGCAGTTCTTC	CAWSVAGRSYNEQFF
once	-	TRBJ1-5	TRBV6-6	TGTGCCAGCAGTTACTGGGCAGGGGTCGGTCAGCCCCAGCATTTT	CASSYWAGVGQPQHF
few	TRBD1	TRBJ2-5	TRBV27	TGTGCCAGCAGTTTATCCGGACAGGCGGAGACCCAGTACTTC	CASSLSGQAETQYF
-	TRBD1	TRBJ2-5	TRBV5-4	TGTGCCAGCAGTACAGGGGGCAGTGAGGAGACCCAGTACTTC	CASSTGGSEETQYF
-	-	TRBJ2-7	TRBV2	TGTGCCAGCAGTGAACGTGGGGGAGCCAGGGGAGAGCAGTACTTC	CASSERGGARGEQYF
-	-	TRBJ1-5	TRBV6-5	TGTGCCAGCAGTTACGCGGGTTTCAATCAGCCCCAGCATTTT	CASSYAGFNQPQHF
-	TRBD2	TRBJ2-7	TRBV2	TGTGCCAGCAGTGCCCTACTAGCGGGGGAAATCAAGGAGCAGTACTTC	CASSALLAGEIKEQYF
-	TRBD1	TRBJ2-3	TRBV6-4	TGTGCCAGCAGTCCCGGGGGACAGGGGGCAGATACGCAGTATTTT	CASSPGGQGADTQYF
-	-	TRBJ1-5	TRBV12-5	TGTGCTAGTGGTTTCGCGTCGACAGGTCGAGGTCAGCCCCAGCATTTT	CASGFASTGRGQPQHF
-	TRBD2	TRBJ2-3	TRBV5-1	TGCGCCAGCAGCTTGGGATCCCAAGCGGGGGGGAGTGGAGATACGCAGTATTTT	CASSLGSQAGGSGDTQYF
-	-	TRBJ1-2	TRBV10-3	TGTGCCATCAGTGTGACAGCTGCTAACTATGGCTACACCTTC	CAISVTAANYGYTF
-	-	TRBJ1-1	TRBV7-9	TGTGCCAGCAGCCCAATTGGGACAGAAGCTTTCTTT	CASSPIGTEAFF
-	TRBD1	TRBJ1-2	TRBV19	TGTGCCAGTAACCCCGGGACAGGGAGGTTCGGGGTTGGCTACACCTTC	CASNPGTGRFGVGYTF
few	-	TRBJ2-7	TRBV5-1	TGCGCCAGCAGATTAGGTACAGGGACCTACGAGCAGTACTTC	CASRLGTGTYEQYF
few	-	TRBJ1-5	TRBV18	TGTGCCAGCTCACCAACAAGACAGCCCCAGCATTTT	CASSPTRQPQHF
-	TRBD1	TRBJ1-2	TRBV15	TGTGCCACCAGCAGCTCGATTCGACGGGACAGGGGATTCACCTTC	CATSSSIRRDRGFTF
few	TRBD1	TRBJ2-7	TRBV11-3	TGTGCCAGCAGCCCCGGGACAGGGCCCTACGAGCAGTACTTC	CASSPGTGPYEQYF
few	-	TRBJ2-2	TRBV7-9	TGTGCCAGCAGCCCAGACACCGGGGAGCTGTTTTTT	CASSPDTGELFF
-	TRBD1	TRBJ1-4	TRBV11-2	TGTGCCAGCAGCTTAAGGGACAGGGGGCAGGGAAAACTGTTTTTT	CASSLRDRGQGKLFF